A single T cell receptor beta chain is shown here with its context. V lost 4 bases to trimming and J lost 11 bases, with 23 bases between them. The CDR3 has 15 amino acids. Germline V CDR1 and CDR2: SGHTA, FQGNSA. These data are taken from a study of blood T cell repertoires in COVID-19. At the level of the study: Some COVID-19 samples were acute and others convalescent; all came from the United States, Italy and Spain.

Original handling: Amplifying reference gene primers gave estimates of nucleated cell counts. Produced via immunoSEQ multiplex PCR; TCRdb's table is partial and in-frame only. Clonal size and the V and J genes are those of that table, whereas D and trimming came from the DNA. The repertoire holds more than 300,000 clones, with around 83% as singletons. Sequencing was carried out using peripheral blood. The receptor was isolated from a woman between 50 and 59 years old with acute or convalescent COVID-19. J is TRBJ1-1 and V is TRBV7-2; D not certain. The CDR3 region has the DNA TGTGCCAGCAGCTGGGGTGGACTCAGGTGGCCGGGGGCTTTCTTT. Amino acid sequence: CASSWGGLRWPGAFF.